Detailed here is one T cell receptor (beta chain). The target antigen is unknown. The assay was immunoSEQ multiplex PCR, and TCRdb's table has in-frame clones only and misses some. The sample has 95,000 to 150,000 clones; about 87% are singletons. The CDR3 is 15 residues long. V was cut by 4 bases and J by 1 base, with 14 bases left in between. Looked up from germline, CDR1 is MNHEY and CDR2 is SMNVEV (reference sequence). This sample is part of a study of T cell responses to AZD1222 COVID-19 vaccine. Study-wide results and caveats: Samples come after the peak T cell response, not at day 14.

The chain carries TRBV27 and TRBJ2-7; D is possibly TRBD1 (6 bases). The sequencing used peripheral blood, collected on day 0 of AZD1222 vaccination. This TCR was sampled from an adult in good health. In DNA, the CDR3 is TGTGCCAGCAGTTCCACCGGGACACAATCCTACGAGCAGTACTTC. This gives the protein CASSSTGTQSYEQYF.